Each of the 4 T cell receptor beta chains below was sequenced from the same sample in a study of cytomegalovirus exposure and HLA in healthy donors. The PCR employed 60 Vbeta primers together with 13 Jbeta primers. TCRdb's copy holds only in-frame clones and misses some; the assay was immunoSEQ multiplex PCR. In the table there are approximately 130,000 clones, 60% to 85% of which are singletons. The sequencing input was PBMCs. The receptors were sampled from a man aged 25-45 years in good health and CMV-seronegative.

J is TRBJ1-1 and V is TRBV5-1; D remains unclear. Per germline, CDR1 SGHRS and CDR2 YFSETQ. Trimming pared 5 bases from V and 0 bases from J, leaving 11 bases between. CDR3 length: 14 amino acids. The DNA of the CDR3 is TGCGCCAGCAGGCCCCACGGGATGAACACTGAAGCTTTCTTT. It encodes CASRPHGMNTEAFF.

This clone was recorded only once. The V gene is TRBV6-5, the J gene TRBJ2-2; 12 nucleotides align to TRBD2. This CDR3 has 15 amino acids. V was pared by 2 bases and J by 7 bases, with 2 bases of the junction left unmatched. CDR1 MNHEY and CDR2 SVGAGI come from the germline V gene. CDR3 coding DNA: TGTGCCAGCAGTTACCTAGCGGGAGGGATCGGGGAGCTGTTTTTT. This sequence encodes CASSYLAGGIGELFF.

This clone was counted only a few times. Sequence at one end of the junction differs from germline and may be a read error. The chain links TRBV7-2 to TRBJ2-7; D not resolved. This CDR3 has 16 amino acids. CDR1 and CDR2 (germline): SGHTA, FQGNSA. The CDR3, as DNA: TGTGCCAGCAGTTTAGGGCGGAGTATGTTGGGCTACGAGCAGTACTTC. Protein: CASSLGRSMLGYEQYF.

This clone was observed a few times. The genes are TRBV7-2 and TRBJ2-1, with 12 bases lining up with TRBD2. This CDR3 contains 16 residues. From germline, CDR1 is SGHTA and CDR2 FQGNSA. J lost 3 bases, V lost 8 bases, and 8 bases had no gene match. The CDR3 DNA reads as TGTGCCAGCTCGGCTAGCGGGAGGGGGGGCTACAATGAGCAGTTCTTC. Protein: CASSASGRGGYNEQFF.